This T cell receptor (beta chain) was documented in a study of OX40 agonist ivuxolimab in advanced cancers. As for the study in general: Among those enrolled, mean age was about 62 years (range 23 to 79) and 75% to 90% were male.

Study conclusions and caveats: Among T cells, CD8+ cells averaged more expanded clones than CD4+ cells.

The sample holds a few counts of this clone. Its target is unknown. The assay was immunoSEQ multiplex PCR, and TCRdb's table has in-frame clones only and misses some. The sample lists about 31,000 clones; 81% were seen once. V trimming: 6 bases; J trimming: 2 bases; junction bases outside the gene matches: 4. CDR1 is MNHEY and CDR2 is SVGAGI in the germline V gene. The CDR3 is 13 amino acids. This rearrangement joins TRBV6-5 to TRBJ2-7; 7 bases agree with TRBD1. The sample in question was CD4+ or CD8+ T cells sorted from blood, obtained in a trial of the OX40 agonist ivuxolimab. This receptor was taken from an adult with an advanced solid tumor such as melanoma, head and neck, liver or kidney cancer. The CDR3 nucleotides read TGTGCCAGCAGCAAGACAGGGACCTACGAGCAGTACTTC. It translates to CASSKTGTYEQYF.